This T cell receptor beta chain is drawn from a study of cytomegalovirus exposure and HLA in healthy donors. Whole-study findings and limits: Across donors, sequencing depth was assumed by presence/absence analyses to be roughly uniform. Later analysis identified several of the most significant clusters that appeared linked to common viral pathogens.

Vbeta (60) and Jbeta (13) primers were used in the PCR. Generated by immunoSEQ multiplex PCR, the TCRdb table keeps only in-frame clones and is missing some. The sample comprises roughly 190,000 clones, around 80% of which are singletons, and 2% to 2.5% rests with the top ten. This CDR3 has 13 residues. Germline V gene data show CDR1 as MDHEN and CDR2 as SYDVKM. Trimming pared 9 bases from V and 4 bases from J, leaving 15 bases between. As concerns this clone: The antigen is undetermined.

The sample was PBMCs. The V call is TRBV28, the J call TRBJ1-1, with D perhaps matching TRBD1 (5 bases). This receptor was identified in a woman aged 45-60 years in good health and CMV-seronegative. The CDR3 spells CASLIDSATEAFF. The CDR3 DNA reads as TGTGCCAGTTTAATAGACAGTGCCACTGAAGCTTTCTTT.